This paragraph reports one T cell receptor (beta chain). Its antigen is unknown. These data are taken from a study of monozygotic twins with inflammatory bowel disease. Study-level points and caveats: Researchers report that IBD patients shared fewer clonotypes with others than healthy twins, especially amid disease activity.

Both TCRalpha and TCRbeta cDNA were subjected to two nested PCRs lasting around 15 and 10 cycles. TCRdb re-called the 5' RACE reads and gives one entry per CDR3 protein, without DNA. The sample's table shows under 130,000 distinct CDR3 sequences. CDR3 length equals 15 residues. Germline CDR1 is SGHRS and CDR2 is YFSETQ. Input material: blood. The rearrangement links TRBV5-1 to TRBJ2-5; the D call of TRBD1 rests on TCRdb alone, since no DNA is present to check it. The TCR originated in a human donor with ulcerative colitis or Crohn's disease, or a healthy co-twin of an affected twin (not recorded which). CDR3 residues: CASRSRRGRMETQYF.